A selection of T cell receptor beta chains follows, all from one sample in a study of T cell repertoires in cytomegalovirus infection. TCRdb processed the reads anew with MiXCR; each CDR3 protein has one entry. The table includes 680,000 or so distinct CDR3 sequences, approximately 33% detected once. No antigens are known for them. The specimen comprised cultured PBMCs, sampled from culture after CMV antigen stimulation. All receptors come from a human donor in good health (CMV status not recorded). Some clones in this sample may be carry-over from other donors' samples. Both conserved end residues are trimmed from each CDR3. Fields, in order: CDR3 protein, V gene, clone size. Size is stated for part of the rows, as once, few or many counts, or as a class when the clone is expanded.

ASSPDQYRNQPQH,TRBV12-3/TRBV12-4,.
ASSPRGLENTEAF,TRBV18,once
ASSLTGVGYVQETQY,TRBV11-2,once
ASRSQGANEKLF,TRBV6-2/TRBV6-3,once
ATSRTGAETQY,TRBV15,.
ASTAVVFLNYGYT,TRBV19,few
ASTGRNYGYT,TRBV6-1,.
ASSLAGAAYNEQF,TRBV6-2/TRBV6-3,few
SAPTGGPNYGYT,TRBV20-1,.
ASSYSKGGLSSYEQY,TRBV6-2/TRBV6-3,.
ASSQWGRGLPRTDTQY,TRBV14,.
ASGQGANQPQH,TRBV6-6,.
ASTPPEDRVGVGNTGELF,TRBV7-9,few
ASSQGVLENNEQF,TRBV4-1,.
ASSQVKGRKGEQY,TRBV4-2,.
ASSYSAHRAPQH,TRBV6-5,.
ASSRQNSNQPQH,TRBV19,once
AISGDRVYEQY,TRBV10-3,.
ASSVRPITTNEKLF,TRBV7-2,.
ASSPLGRDTEAF,TRBV18,.
ASSRSQGSWRSGANVLT,TRBV18,.
ATGPTGSGNYGYT,TRBV10-3,few
ASSRGAQIPSGANVLT,TRBV14,.
ASSAGTRLAEQY,TRBV7-8,few